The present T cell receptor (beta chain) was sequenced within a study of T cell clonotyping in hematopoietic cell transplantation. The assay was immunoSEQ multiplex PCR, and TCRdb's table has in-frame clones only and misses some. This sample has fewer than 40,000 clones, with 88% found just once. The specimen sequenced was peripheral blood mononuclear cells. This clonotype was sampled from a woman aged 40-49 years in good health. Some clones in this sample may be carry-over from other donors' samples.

CDR3 nucleotides: TGTGCCTGGATGTGGTTCACCGGGGAGCTGTTTTTT. It codes for CAWMWFTGELFF. The chain uses TRBV30 and TRBJ2-2; D gene ambiguous. V was clipped by 4 bases and J by 4 bases, with 7 bases between them. The CDR3 has 12 residues. CDR1 and CDR2 from the germline V gene are GTSNPN and SVGIG (reference sequence).